This TCR beta chain was found in a study of early T cells in non-severe SARS-CoV-2 infection. Study in general: Sequencing of bulk RNA from unsorted whole blood was done, without chain pairing. Study-level results: Missing private and CD4 specificities, VDJdb matching favored anti-spike CD8 responses.

Unique molecular identifiers (one per individual cDNA molecule) were attached. One entry per CDR3 protein results from TCRdb running MiXCR on the 5' RACE reads. This sample yields about 64,000 distinct CDR3 sequences, of which less than 15% are seen a single time; more than 3.5% belongs to the top ten. This clonotype occurred a few times. Its antigen is not identified. The CDR3 sequence is 14 residues long. The germline gives CDR1 SEHNR, CDR2 FQNEAQ (reference sequence). Trimming took off 6 bases at V and 0 bases at J, with 12 bases between the two ends. The chain is built from TRBV7-9 and TRBJ2-7, with D perhaps being TRBD1 or TRBD2 (6 bases each). The receptor's source is an adult who was a healthcare worker with PCR-confirmed SARS-CoV-2 infection or an uninfected control (not recorded which). The sequencing input was whole blood. CDR3 protein: CASSKGGLSYEQYF. The DNA of the CDR3 is TGTGCCAGCAGTAAAGGGGGGCTCTCCTACGAGCAGTACTTC.